The T cell receptor (beta chain) under discussion was sequenced for a study of cytomegalovirus exposure and HLA in healthy donors. PCR employed 60 Vbeta and 13 Jbeta primers. Assay used: immunoSEQ multiplex PCR; TCRdb lists only in-frame clones, some missing. Of about 200,000 clones listed, roughly 80% are singletons. The TCR comes from a man in his fifties in good health and CMV-seronegative. Sequences were obtained from PBMCs.

DNA of the CDR3: TGTGCCAGCAGAGGCGGTGAAAAACTGTTTTTT. Protein sequence: CASRGGEKLFF. This rearrangement joins TRBV6-6 to TRBJ1-4, with D hard to call. Germline V gene data show CDR1 as MNHNY and CDR2 as SVGAGI (reference sequence). The CDR3 has 11 residues. Trimming pared 6 bases from V and 7 bases from J, leaving 6 bases between.